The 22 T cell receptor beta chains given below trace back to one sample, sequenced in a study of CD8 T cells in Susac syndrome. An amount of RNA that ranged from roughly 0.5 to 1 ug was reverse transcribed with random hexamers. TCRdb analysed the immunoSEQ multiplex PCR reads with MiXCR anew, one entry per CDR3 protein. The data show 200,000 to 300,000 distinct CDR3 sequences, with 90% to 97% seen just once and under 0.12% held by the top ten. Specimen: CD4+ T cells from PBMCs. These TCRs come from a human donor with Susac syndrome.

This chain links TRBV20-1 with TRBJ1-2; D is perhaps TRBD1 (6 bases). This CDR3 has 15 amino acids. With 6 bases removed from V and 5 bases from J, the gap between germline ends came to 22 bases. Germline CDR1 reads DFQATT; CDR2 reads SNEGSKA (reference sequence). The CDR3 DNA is TGCAGTGCATCCGCGGCAAGGACAGCGCTTTATGGCTACACCTTC. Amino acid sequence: CSASAARTALYGYTF.

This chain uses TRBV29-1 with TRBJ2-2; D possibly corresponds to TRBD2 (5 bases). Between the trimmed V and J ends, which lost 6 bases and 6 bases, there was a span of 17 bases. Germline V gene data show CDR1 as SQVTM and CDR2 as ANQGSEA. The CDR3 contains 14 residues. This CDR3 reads CSVVPPTGAGELFF. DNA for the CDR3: TGCAGCGTCGTCCCACCCACCGGGGCCGGGGAGCTGTTTTTT.

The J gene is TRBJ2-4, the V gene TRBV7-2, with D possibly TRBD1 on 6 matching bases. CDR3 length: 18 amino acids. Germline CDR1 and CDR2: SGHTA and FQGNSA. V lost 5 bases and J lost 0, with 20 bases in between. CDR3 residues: CASSPSSTGHLAKNIQYF. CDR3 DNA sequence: TGTGCCAGCAGCCCGTCGAGCACGGGACATCTAGCCAAAAACATTCAGTACTTC.

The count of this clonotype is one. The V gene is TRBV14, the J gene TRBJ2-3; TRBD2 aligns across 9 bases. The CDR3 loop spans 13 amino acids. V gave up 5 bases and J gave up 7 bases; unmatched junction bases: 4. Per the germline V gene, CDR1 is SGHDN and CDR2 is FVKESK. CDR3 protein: CASSVAGANTQYF. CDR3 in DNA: TGTGCCAGCAGCGTAGCGGGAGCTAATACGCAGTATTTT.

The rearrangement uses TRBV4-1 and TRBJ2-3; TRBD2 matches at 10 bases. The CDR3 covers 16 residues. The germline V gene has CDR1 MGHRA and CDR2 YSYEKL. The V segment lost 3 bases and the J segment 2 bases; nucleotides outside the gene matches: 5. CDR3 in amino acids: CASSQEGLAATDTQYF. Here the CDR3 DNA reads TGCGCCAGCAGCCAGGAAGGACTAGCGGCCACAGATACGCAGTATTTT.

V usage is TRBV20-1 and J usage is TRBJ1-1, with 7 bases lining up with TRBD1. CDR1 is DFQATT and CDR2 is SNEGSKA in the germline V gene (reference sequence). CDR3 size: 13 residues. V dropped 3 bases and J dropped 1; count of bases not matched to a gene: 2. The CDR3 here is CSARGQRNTEAFF. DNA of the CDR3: TGCAGTGCTAGGGGACAGAGGAACACTGAAGCTTTCTTT.

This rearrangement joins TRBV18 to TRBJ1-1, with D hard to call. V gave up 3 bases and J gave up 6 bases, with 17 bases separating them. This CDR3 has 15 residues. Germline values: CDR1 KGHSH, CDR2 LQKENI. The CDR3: CASSPRELMSSEAFF. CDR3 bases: TGTGCCAGCTCACCTCGGGAACTTATGTCCTCTGAAGCTTTCTTT.

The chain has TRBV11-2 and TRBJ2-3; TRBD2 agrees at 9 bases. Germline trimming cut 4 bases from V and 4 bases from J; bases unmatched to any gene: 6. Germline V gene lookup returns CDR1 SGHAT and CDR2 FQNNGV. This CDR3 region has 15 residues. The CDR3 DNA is TGTGCCAGCAGCTATAGCGGGAGTGGGGCAGATACGCAGTATTTT. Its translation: CASSYSGSGADTQYF.

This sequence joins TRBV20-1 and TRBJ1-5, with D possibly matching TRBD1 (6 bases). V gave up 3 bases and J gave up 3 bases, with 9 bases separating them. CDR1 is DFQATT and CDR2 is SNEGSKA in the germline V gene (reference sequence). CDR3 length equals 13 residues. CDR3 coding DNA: TGCAGTGCTAGGGCAGGGGCCAATCAGCCCCAGCATTTT. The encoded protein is CSARAGANQPQHF.

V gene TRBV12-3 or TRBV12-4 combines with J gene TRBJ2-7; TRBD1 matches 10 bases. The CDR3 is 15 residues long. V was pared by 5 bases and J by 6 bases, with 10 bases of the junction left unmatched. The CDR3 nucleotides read TGTGCCAGCAGTGGAACCGGGACAGGGGTTAGCGAGCAGTACTTC. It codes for CASSGTGTGVSEQYF.

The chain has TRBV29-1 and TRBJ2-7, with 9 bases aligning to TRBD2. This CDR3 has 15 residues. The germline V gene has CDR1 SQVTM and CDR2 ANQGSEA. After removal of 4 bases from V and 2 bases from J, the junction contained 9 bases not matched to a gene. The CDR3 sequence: CSVGSSGTSPYEQYF. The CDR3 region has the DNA TGCAGCGTTGGATCTTCGGGGACTAGCCCCTACGAGCAGTACTTC.

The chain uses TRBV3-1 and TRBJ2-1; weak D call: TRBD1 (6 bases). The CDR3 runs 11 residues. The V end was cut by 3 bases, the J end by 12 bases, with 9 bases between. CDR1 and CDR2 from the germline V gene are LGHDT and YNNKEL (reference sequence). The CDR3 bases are TGTGCCAGCAGCCAGCAGGGGATGCAGTTCTTC. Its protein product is CASSQQGMQFF.

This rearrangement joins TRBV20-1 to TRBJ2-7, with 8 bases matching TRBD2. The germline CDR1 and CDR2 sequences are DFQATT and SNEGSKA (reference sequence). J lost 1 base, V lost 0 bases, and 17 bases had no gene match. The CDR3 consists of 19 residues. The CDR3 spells CSARDYGGLAGVPSYEQYF. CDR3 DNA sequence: TGCAGTGCTAGAGATTACGGAGGCCTAGCGGGTGTCCCTTCCTACGAGCAGTACTTC.

CDR3 sequence: CASSVSWSSETQYF. The CDR3 coding sequence is TGTGCCAGCAGCGTATCGTGGTCGTCAGAGACCCAGTACTTC. The chain joins TRBV9 to TRBJ2-5; no firm D call. Germline V CDR1 and CDR2: SGDLS, YYNGEE. This CDR3 has 14 residues. Trimming removed 1 base at V and 4 bases at J, with 11 bases between.

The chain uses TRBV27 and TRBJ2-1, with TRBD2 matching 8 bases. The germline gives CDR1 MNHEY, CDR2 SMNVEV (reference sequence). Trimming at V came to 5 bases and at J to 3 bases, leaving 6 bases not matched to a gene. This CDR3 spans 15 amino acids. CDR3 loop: CASSPLAGHYNEQFF. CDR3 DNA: TGTGCCAGCAGTCCCTTAGCGGGACACTACAATGAGCAGTTCTTC.

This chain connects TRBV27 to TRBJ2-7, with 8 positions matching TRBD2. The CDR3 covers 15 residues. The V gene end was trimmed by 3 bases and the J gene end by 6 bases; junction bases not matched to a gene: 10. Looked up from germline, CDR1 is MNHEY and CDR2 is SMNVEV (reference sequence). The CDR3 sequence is CASSFWGREVLEQYF. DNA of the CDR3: TGTGCCAGCAGTTTTTGGGGGCGGGAGGTCCTCGAGCAGTACTTC.

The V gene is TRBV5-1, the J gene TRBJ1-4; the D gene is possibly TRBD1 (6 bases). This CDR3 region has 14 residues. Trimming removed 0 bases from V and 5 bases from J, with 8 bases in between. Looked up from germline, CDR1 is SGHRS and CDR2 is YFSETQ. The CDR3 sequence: CASSLDQGNEKLFF. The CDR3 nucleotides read TGCGCCAGCAGCTTGGATCAGGGGAATGAAAAACTGTTTTTT. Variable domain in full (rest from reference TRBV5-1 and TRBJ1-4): KAGVTQTPRYLIKTRGQQVTLSCSPISGHRSVSWYQQTPGQGLQFLFEYFSETQRNKGNFPGRFSGRQFSNSRSEMNVSTLELGDSALYLCASSLDQGNEKLFFGSGTQLSVL.

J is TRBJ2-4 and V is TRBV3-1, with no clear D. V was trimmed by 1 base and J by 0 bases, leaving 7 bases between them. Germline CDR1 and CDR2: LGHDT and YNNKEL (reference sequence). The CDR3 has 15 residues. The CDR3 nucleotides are TGTGCCAGCAGCCAAGTTGACGCAGCCAAAAACATTCAGTACTTC. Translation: CASSQVDAAKNIQYF.

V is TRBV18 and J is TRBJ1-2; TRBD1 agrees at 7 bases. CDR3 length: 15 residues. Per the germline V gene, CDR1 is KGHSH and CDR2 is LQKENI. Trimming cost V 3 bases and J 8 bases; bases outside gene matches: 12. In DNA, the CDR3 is TGTGCCAGCTCACCGGGGGGCGACAGGGCGCGAGGCTACACCTTC. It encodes CASSPGGDRARGYTF.

The CDR3 loop is CASSTPGNLNTEAFF. CDR3 DNA sequence: TGTGCCAGCAGTACTCCCGGGAACCTAAACACTGAAGCTTTCTTT. The chain has TRBV28 and TRBJ1-1; D remains unclear. V was trimmed by 5 bases and J by 2 bases, leaving 15 bases between them. The CDR3 length is 15 residues. The germline V gene encodes CDR1 MDHEN and CDR2 SYDVKM. Supplemented by reference TRBV28 and TRBJ1-1, the full variable domain reads DVKVTQSSRYLVKRTGEKVFLECVQDMDHENMFWYRQDPGLGLRLIYFSYDVKMKEKGDIPEGYSVSREKKERFSLILESASTNQTSMYLCASSTPGNLNTEAFFGQGTRLTVV.

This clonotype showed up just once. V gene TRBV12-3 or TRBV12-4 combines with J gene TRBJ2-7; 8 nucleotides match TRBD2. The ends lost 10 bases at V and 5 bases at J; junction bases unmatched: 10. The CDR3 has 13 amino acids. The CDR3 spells CATMTSARNEQYF. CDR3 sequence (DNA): TGTGCCACCATGACTAGCGCTAGGAACGAGCAGTACTTC.

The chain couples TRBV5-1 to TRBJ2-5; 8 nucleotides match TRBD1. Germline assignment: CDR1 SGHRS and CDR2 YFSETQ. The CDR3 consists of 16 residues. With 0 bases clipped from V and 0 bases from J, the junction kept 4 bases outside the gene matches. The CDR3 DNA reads TGCGCCAGCAGCTTGGTGAGGACAGGGTACCAAGAGACCCAGTACTTC. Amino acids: CASSLVRTGYQETQYF.